The rows below give T cell receptor beta chains drawn from one sample of a study of spatial heterogeneity in lung cancer. MiXCR, applied by TCRdb to the 5' RACE reads, yields one record per CDR3 protein. Among some 80,000 distinct CDR3 sequences, 7% to 9% were seen once, and the ten largest hold about 7%. The specimen was PBMCs, collected at surgery. The receptor source for this set is a male donor with early-stage non-small cell lung cancer. Both conserved end residues are part of each CDR3. D genes are given only for firm matches. Not all rows give a size; the values are once, few, many and, for expanded clones, a class.

clone size	V gene	J gene	D gene	CDR3 protein	CDR3 DNA
many	TRBV3-1	TRBJ1-2	NA	CASSARGGGYTF	TGTGCCAGCAGCGCTAGGGGAGGTGGCTACACCTTC
many	TRBV7-8	TRBJ2-2	NA	CASSLDRRPTAEDGELFF	TGTGCCAGCAGCTTAGATAGGAGACCCACTGCCGAAGACGGGGAGCTGTTTTTT
many	TRBV5-1	TRBJ2-5	TRBD1	CASSSTGGWDQTQYF	TGCGCCAGCAGTTCAACAGGGGGCTGGGATCAGACCCAGTACTTC
few	TRBV24-1	TRBJ2-3	NA	CATGNTDTQYF	TGTGCCACGGGAAACACAGATACGCAGTATTTT
few	TRBV6-5	TRBJ1-5	TRBD1	CASSYSSGGLGSNQPQHF	TGTGCCAGCAGTTACTCCTCAGGGGGGCTAGGGAGCAATCAGCCCCAGCATTTT
few	TRBV9	TRBJ1-5	NA	CASSHVEGGQPQHF	TGTGCCAGCAGCCATGTAGAGGGAGGTCAGCCCCAGCATTTT
NA	TRBV20-1	TRBJ2-7	NA	CSAKSLFGGSYEQYF	TGCAGTGCCAAATCGCTTTTCGGCGGATCCTACGAGCAGTACTTC
NA	TRBV9	TRBJ2-1	NA	CASSKIDQPQPYNEQFF	TGTGCCAGCAGCAAAATCGACCAGCCTCAGCCCTACAATGAGCAGTTCTTC
many	TRBV29-1	TRBJ2-5	TRBD1	CSVDLDRAIQETQYF	TGCAGCGTGGACTTGGACAGGGCTATCCAAGAGACCCAGTACTTC
few	TRBV4-3	TRBJ2-3	TRBD2	CASSQDETSGSSWGADTQYF	TGCGCCAGCAGCCAAGATGAAACTAGCGGGAGTTCTTGGGGGGCAGATACGCAGTATTTT
few	TRBV5-5	TRBJ1-1	TRBD1	CASSRDRGYTEAFF	TGTGCCAGCAGTCGGGACAGGGGATACACTGAAGCTTTCTTT
few	TRBV23-1	TRBJ2-3	NA	CASSQRRATDTQYF	TGCGCCAGCAGTCAGAGGAGGGCAACAGATACGCAGTATTTT
many	TRBV3-1	TRBJ2-7	NA	CASSPGRVSEQYF	TGTGCCAGCAGCCCCGGCAGGGTGAGCGAGCAGTACTTC
many	TRBV2	TRBJ2-4	NA	CASTGILAKNIQYF	TGTGCCAGCACCGGGATTCTAGCCAAAAACATTCAGTACTTC
few	TRBV20-1	TRBJ2-7	NA	CSARDAFESYEQYF	TGCAGTGCTAGAGATGCTTTTGAGAGCTACGAGCAGTACTTC
many	TRBV12-5	TRBJ1-2	TRBD1	CASVLQGFDYGYTF	TGTGCTAGTGTTCTACAGGGGTTCGACTATGGCTACACCTTC
many	TRBV18	TRBJ1-1	NA	CASSPILDEAFF	TGTGCCAGCTCACCGATCCTGGATGAAGCTTTCTTT
many	TRBV7-9	TRBJ2-5	NA	CASSFGPLETQYF	TGTGCCAGCAGCTTTGGACCCTTAGAGACCCAGTACTTC
NA	TRBV12-3/TRBV12-4	TRBJ1-5	TRBD1	CASSPGTGGDQPQHF	TGTGCCAGCAGCCCTGGGACAGGGGGCGATCAGCCCCAGCATTTT
few	TRBV18	TRBJ1-2	NA	CASGTGRQLANGYGYTF	TGTGCCAGCGGTACAGGGAGACAGCTAGCTAACGGTTATGGCTACACCTTC
NA	TRBV5-4	TRBJ2-1	TRBD2	CASSSLTSGSYNEQFF	TGTGCCAGCAGCTCCTTGACTAGCGGGTCCTACAATGAGCAGTTCTTC
many	TRBV3-1	TRBJ1-5	NA	CASSLHGDQGPQHF	TGTGCCAGCAGCTTACACGGGGACCAAGGGCCCCAGCATTTT
many	TRBV7-8	TRBJ2-2	NA	CASSLESFTGELFF	TGTGCCAGCAGCTTAGAGAGTTTCACCGGGGAGCTGTTTTTT
few	TRBV3-1	TRBJ1-2	TRBD1	CASSQPWTGDGYTF	TGTGCCAGCAGCCAACCCTGGACAGGGGATGGCTACACCTTC
many	TRBV3-1	TRBJ2-5	TRBD2	CASSSTHGTKETQYF	TGTGCCAGCAGCTCAACACACGGGACTAAAGAGACCCAGTACTTC
many	TRBV4-1	TRBJ2-2	TRBD2	CASSPWTSGRDTGELFF	TGCGCCAGCAGCCCTTGGACTAGCGGGAGGGATACCGGGGAGCTGTTTTTT
many	TRBV27	TRBJ2-7	TRBD2	CASSSLGLGNVYEQYF	TGTGCCAGCAGTTCCCTAGGACTAGGGAATGTCTACGAGCAGTACTTC
NA	TRBV10-3	TRBJ2-7	NA	CAISRGETGTYEQYF	TGTGCCATCAGTAGGGGAGAAACCGGTACCTACGAGCAGTACTTC
few	TRBV5-1	TRBJ2-5	TRBD1	CASSLAGTAETQYF	TGCGCCAGCAGCTTAGCCGGGACAGCAGAGACCCAGTACTTC
many	TRBV20-1	TRBJ2-7	NA	CSARVVSDEQYF	TGCAGTGCTAGAGTCGTTAGCGACGAGCAGTACTTC
NA	TRBV7-9	TRBJ2-2	TRBD2	CASRRRSGLAGANTGELFF	TGTGCCAGCAGGAGAAGATCGGGACTAGCGGGCGCGAACACCGGGGAGCTGTTTTTT
NA	TRBV27	TRBJ2-7	NA	CASSHAPSYEQYF	TGTGCCAGCAGTCACGCCCCTAGTTACGAGCAGTACTTC
many	TRBV5-1	TRBJ2-2	NA	CASSREGTGELFF	TGCGCCAGCAGCCGAGAGGGTACCGGGGAGCTGTTTTTT
many	TRBV29-1	TRBJ2-5	NA	CSVEREVVEGTQYF	TGCAGCGTTGAAAGGGAAGTTGTGGAGGGGACCCAGTACTTC
many	TRBV12-3/TRBV12-4	TRBJ1-4	NA	CASSPELRGEKLFF	TGTGCCAGCAGTCCCGAGCTCCGGGGTGAAAAACTGTTTTTT
many	TRBV19	TRBJ2-6	NA	CASSLYPGHSGANVLTF	TGTGCCAGTAGTCTCTACCCAGGGCACTCTGGGGCCAACGTCCTGACTTTC
many	TRBV4-2	TRBJ1-5	NA	CASSQEEGHNQPQHF	TGTGCCAGCAGCCAAGAAGAGGGGCACAATCAGCCCCAGCATTTT
NA	TRBV20-1	TRBJ1-2	NA	CSALADWTNYGYTF	TGCAGTGCTCTAGCCGACTGGACTAACTATGGCTACACCTTC
once	TRBV20-1	TRBJ1-5	NA	CSARGGALHQPQHF	TGCAGTGCTAGGGGCGGCGCGTTGCATCAGCCCCAGCATTTT
many	TRBV9	TRBJ2-7	TRBD2	CASSVGSSGSIAEQYF	TGTGCCAGCAGCGTAGGTTCTAGCGGGAGTATCGCCGAGCAGTACTTC
NA	TRBV21-1	TRBJ2-3	NA	CASSKVNRKTADTQYF	TGTGCCAGCAGCAAAGTCAACAGGAAAACGGCAGATACGCAGTATTTT
NA	TRBV25-1	TRBJ2-7	NA	CASSGTGFRLYEQYF	TGTGCCAGCAGTGGAACAGGGTTTCGTTTGTACGAGCAGTACTTC
many	TRBV5-5	TRBJ2-1	TRBD2	CASSLSGLAKQFF	TGTGCCAGCAGCTTGTCGGGACTAGCAAAGCAGTTCTTC
NA	TRBV10-2	TRBJ1-1	NA	CASSENSNTEAFF	TGCGCCAGCAGTGAAAATAGTAACACTGAAGCTTTCTTT
few	TRBV12-3/TRBV12-4	TRBJ1-4	TRBD1	CASSQDRVAANEKLFF	TGTGCCAGCAGCCAAGACAGGGTGGCGGCTAATGAAAAACTGTTTTTT
NA	TRBV30	TRBJ1-1	NA	CAWSEGHSGAEAFF	TGTGCCTGGAGTGAGGGACATTCTGGCGCTGAAGCTTTCTTT
NA	TRBV12-3/TRBV12-4	TRBJ1-3	NA	CASSLMEANTIYF	TGTGCCAGCAGTTTAATGGAGGCAAACACCATATATTTT
many	TRBV12-3/TRBV12-4	TRBJ2-1	TRBD2	CASSLGLAGENEQFF	TGTGCCAGCAGCCTGGGACTAGCGGGAGAAAATGAGCAGTTCTTC
few	TRBV15	TRBJ2-3	TRBD2	CATSRGRLAGGTDTQYF	TGTGCCACCAGCAGAGGAAGGCTAGCGGGAGGCACAGATACGCAGTATTTT
NA	TRBV5-6	TRBJ1-2	NA	CASSSSRGHYGYTF	TGTGCCAGCAGCTCCTCGCGGGGACACTATGGCTACACCTTC
many	TRBV12-3/TRBV12-4	TRBJ1-1	NA	CASSFLANTEAFF	TGTGCCAGCAGTTTTCTGGCGAACACTGAAGCTTTCTTT
many	TRBV5-1	TRBJ1-2	NA	CASRLDTRTQVGYTF	TGCGCCAGCAGGTTAGACACCCGGACGCAGGTTGGCTACACCTTC
many	TRBV20-1	TRBJ2-5	NA	CSAPTPYQETQYF	TGCAGTGCTCCTACTCCATACCAAGAGACCCAGTACTTC
NA	TRBV4-1	TRBJ2-1	TRBD2	CASSHSGTSGISYNEQFF	TGCGCCAGCAGCCATTCCGGGACTAGCGGGATCTCCTACAATGAGCAGTTCTTC
many	TRBV2	TRBJ2-3	TRBD2	CALKGLAESGDTQYF	TGTGCCCTAAAGGGACTAGCGGAATCAGGGGATACGCAGTATTTT
many	TRBV28	TRBJ2-1	NA	CASSLLVGGNEQFF	TGTGCCAGCAGTTTATTAGTCGGCGGCAATGAGCAGTTCTTC
many	TRBV29-1	TRBJ2-3	TRBD2	CSVVLAGFADTQYF	TGCAGCGTTGTGCTAGCGGGATTCGCAGATACGCAGTATTTT
few	TRBV5-1	TRBJ2-7	NA	CASSLNVVYEQYF	TGCGCCAGCAGCTTGAATGTGGTCTACGAGCAGTACTTC
many	TRBV7-8	TRBJ2-7	NA	CASSSPRDTLSYEQYF	TGTGCCAGCAGCTCCCCCAGGGACACCTTGTCCTACGAGCAGTACTTC